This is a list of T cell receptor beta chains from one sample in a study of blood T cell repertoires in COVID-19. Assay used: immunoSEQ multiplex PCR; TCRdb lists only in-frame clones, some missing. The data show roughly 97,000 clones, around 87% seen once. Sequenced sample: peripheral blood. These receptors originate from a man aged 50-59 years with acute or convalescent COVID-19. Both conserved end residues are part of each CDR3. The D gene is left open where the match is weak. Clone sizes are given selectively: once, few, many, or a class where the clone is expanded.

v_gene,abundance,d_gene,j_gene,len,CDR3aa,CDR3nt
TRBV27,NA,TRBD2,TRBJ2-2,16,CASSPGLAGVFGELFF,TGTGCCAGCAGTCCGGGACTAGCGGGAGTTTTTGGGGAGCTGTTTTTT
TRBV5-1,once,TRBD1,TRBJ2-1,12,CASSPDRVVQFF,TGCGCCAGCAGCCCTGACAGGGTTGTGCAGTTCTTC
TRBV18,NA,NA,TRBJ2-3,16,CASSPLFEVGTDTQYF,TGTGCCAGCTCACCCTTGTTTGAAGTAGGCACAGATACGCAGTATTTT
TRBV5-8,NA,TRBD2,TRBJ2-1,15,CASSGGLVPNHEQFF,TGTGCCAGCAGCGGTGGACTAGTCCCTAATCATGAGCAGTTCTTC
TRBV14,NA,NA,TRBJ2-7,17,CASSQDVGAKSSYEQYF,TGTGCCAGCAGCCAAGATGTGGGCGCCAAGTCCTCCTACGAGCAGTACTTC
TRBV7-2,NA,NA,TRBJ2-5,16,CASSSGHRAQGGTQYF,TGTGCCAGCAGTAGCGGACACCGGGCTCAAGGTGGGACCCAGTACTTC
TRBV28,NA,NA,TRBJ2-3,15,CASSRGGASTDTQYF,TGTGCCAGCAGCCGAGGCGGGGCCTCCACAGATACGCAGTATTTT
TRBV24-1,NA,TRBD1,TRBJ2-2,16,CATSDLGTGGPGELFF,TGTGCCACCAGTGATTTAGGGACAGGGGGCCCCGGGGAGCTGTTTTTT
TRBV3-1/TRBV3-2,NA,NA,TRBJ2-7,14,CASSRTFQSYEQYF,TGTGCCAGCAGCCGCACATTTCAAAGCTACGAGCAGTACTTC
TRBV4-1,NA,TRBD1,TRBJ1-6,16,CASSQRATGLGSPLHF,TGCGCCAGCAGCCAAAGGGCGACAGGGTTGGGCTCACCCCTCCACTTT
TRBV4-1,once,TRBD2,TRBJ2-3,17,CASSQVAGGLATDTQYF,TGCGCCAGCAGCCAAGTAGCGGGAGGCTTGGCCACAGATACGCAGTATTTT
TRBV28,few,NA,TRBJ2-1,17,CASRLPGWRSSYNEQFF,TGTGCCAGCAGGCTACCCGGCTGGAGGTCTTCCTACAATGAGCAGTTCTTC
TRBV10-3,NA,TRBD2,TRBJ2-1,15,CAISESGGGYNEQFF,TGTGCCATCAGTGAGTCTGGCGGGGGGTACAATGAGCAGTTCTTC
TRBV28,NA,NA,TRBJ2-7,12,CASKEGTYEQYF,TGTGCCAGCAAGGAGGGGACCTACGAGCAGTACTTC
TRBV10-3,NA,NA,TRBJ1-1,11,CAIRAGSEAFF,TGTGCCATCAGAGCAGGGTCTGAAGCTTTCTTT
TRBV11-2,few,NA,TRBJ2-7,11,CASSNSYEQYF,TGTGCCAGCAGCAACTCATACGAGCAGTACTTC
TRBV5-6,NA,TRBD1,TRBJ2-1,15,CASSPPGTGYNEQFF,TGTGCCAGCAGCCCCCCCGGGACAGGGTACAATGAGCAGTTCTTC
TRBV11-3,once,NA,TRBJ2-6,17,CASSSRQPFSGANVLTF,TGTGCCAGCAGCTCGCGACAACCATTCTCTGGGGCCAACGTCCTGACTTTC
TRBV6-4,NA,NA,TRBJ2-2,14,CASRPQGDTGELFF,TGTGCCAGCAGGCCCCAAGGGGACACCGGGGAGCTGTTTTTT
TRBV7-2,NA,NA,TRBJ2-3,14,CASSSRLIGDTQYF,TGTGCCAGCAGCTCCCGGTTGATCGGGGATACGCAGTATTTT
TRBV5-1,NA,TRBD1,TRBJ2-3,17,CASSLAGQGRATDTQYF,TGCGCCAGCAGCTTGGCTGGACAGGGCCGGGCAACAGATACGCAGTATTTT
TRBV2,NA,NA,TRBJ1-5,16,CASSERGGRTVQPQHF,TGTGCCAGCAGTGAAAGGGGGGGGAGGACCGTTCAGCCCCAGCATTTT
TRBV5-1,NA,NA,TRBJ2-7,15,CASSLAGGSSYEQYF,TGCGCCAGCAGCTTGGCGGGTGGGAGCTCCTACGAGCAGTACTTC
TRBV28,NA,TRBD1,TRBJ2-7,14,CASRPTGAPYEQYF,TGTGCCAGCAGACCCACAGGGGCCCCCTACGAGCAGTACTTC